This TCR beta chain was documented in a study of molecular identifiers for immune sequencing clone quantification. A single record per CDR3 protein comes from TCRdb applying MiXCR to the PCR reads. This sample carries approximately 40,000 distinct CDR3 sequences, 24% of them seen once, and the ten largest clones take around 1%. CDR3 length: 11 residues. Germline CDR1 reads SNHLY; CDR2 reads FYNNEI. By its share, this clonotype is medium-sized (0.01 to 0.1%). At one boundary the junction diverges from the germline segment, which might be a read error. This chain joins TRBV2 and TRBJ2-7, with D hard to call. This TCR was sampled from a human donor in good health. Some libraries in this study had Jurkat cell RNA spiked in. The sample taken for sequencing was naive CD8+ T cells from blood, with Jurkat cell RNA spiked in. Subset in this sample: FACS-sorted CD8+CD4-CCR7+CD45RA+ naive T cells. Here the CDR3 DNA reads TGTGCCAACAGTCTCCCGGACGAGCAGTACTTC. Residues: CANSLPDEQYF.